This T cell receptor (beta chain) is drawn from a study of T-cell reconstitution after alpha-beta-depleted transplantation in children (dated by TCRdb to between 2015 and 2016). As for the study more broadly: T-cell immune reconstitution after TCRalphabeta/CD19-depleted allogeneic hematopoietic cell transplantation in children was quantitatively tracked in the study by means of TCR repertoire profiling.

The CDR3 runs 17 residues from the cysteine to the phenylalanine. Only the CDR3 DNA is retained, 51 bases long and in frame from the first base. V is cut by 2 bases and J by 1 base, and the space between the germline ends is 17 bases. Looking up the germline V gene yields CDR1 SGHDN and CDR2 FVKESK. Libraries were prepared through PCR. The sequencer was an Illumina HiSeq 2500. TCR libraries were prepared with molecular barcoding, using unique molecular identifiers to normalize TCRbeta repertoire quantification. In-frame beta chains were kept once TCRdb had trimmed the public reads at Q25 with fastp and called clones with MiXCR. For every CDR3 protein sequence, its rows merge into one entry that carries the most common genes and DNA. Here the sample has 190,000 or so distinct CDR3 sequences; about 6.3% occur a single time. Together, the top ten hold approximately 3% of the sample. About this clonotype: Its antigen remains unidentified. Base qualities were left out, and no much larger clone turns up one base away.

In this chain, TRBV14 is recombined with TRBJ1-1; the D gene is perhaps TRBD1, on 6 matching bases. This clonotype was sampled from a human donor who donated a stem cell graft to a child with Wiskott-Aldrich syndrome. The sample was PBMCs from the stem cell graft donor, taken from the stem cell graft. The CDR3 here reads CASSQRGGITGNTEAFF. The base sequence is TGTGCCAGCAGCCAACGAGGGGGAATCACAGGGAACACTGAAGCTTTCTTT. Reference TRBV14 and TRBJ1-1 proteins supply the regions before and after the CDR3; the full variable domain is: EAGVTQFPSHSVIEKGQTVTLRCDPISGHDNLYWYRRVMGKEIKFLLHFVKESKQDESGMPNNRFLAERTGGTYSTLKVQPAELEDSGVYFCASSQRGGITGNTEAFFGQGTRLTVV.